This T cell receptor beta chain is from a study of blood T cell repertoires in COVID-19 (dated by TCRdb to about 2020). In terms of the full investigation: Collaborator samples came from the United States, Italy and Spain and covered acute and convalescent phases of COVID-19. The repertoires were released in a freely available public database intended as a resource for research on the immune response to SARS-CoV-2. A de-identified subject ID, COVID-19 status, age in years and sex were almost always included in the sample metadata. The prospective study material was composed of cDNA or gDNA derived from T cells, B-cell-depleted T cells, or PBMCs. Where available, HLA class I and class II types were taken from metadata supplied by the sample provider and were not determined by assay-based typing. Samples were obtained from the ongoing ImmuneRACE study (first 160 participants) and from approximately 1,200 subjects provided by 6 global collaborators. Subjects who had been exposed to COVID-19, were actively infected with it, or had recovered from it provided the deeply sampled blood TCRbeta repertoires that made up the dataset. The research as a whole found: Clinical and demographic metadata were provided uncurated, with the amount varying by source and participant.

The collaborating institutions used their own protocols to collect whole blood in K2EDTA tubes. For TCRbeta analysis, collaborators shipped samples in one of three forms: frozen whole blood, isolated PBMCs, or DNA extracted from either of those sample types. This clone was detected once. Its specific antigen is unknown. Base quality data are lacking; no much larger clone is found one base away. TCRbeta CDR3 regions were amplified from genomic DNA using the immunoSEQ Assay, a bias-controlled multiplex PCR. In the source study's methods: The number of nucleated cells in each sample was estimated from the amplification of reference gene primers within the assay. To quantify the absolute abundance of each unique TCRbeta CDR3 rearrangement, sequence reads were collapsed and filtered. Productive Simpson clonality was computed per sample as the square root of Simpson's diversity index over productive rearrangements. TCRdb stores this immuneACCESS table with in-frame sequences only. Part of the clones is absent; in the studies checked, under half of the shortfall reflects unresolved V genes, and no reason is known for the rest. The V and J calls and clone size are taken from that table; D and trimming were inferred from the DNA. The sample table lists about 49,000 clones, around 82% of them with a count of one. 2.5% to 3% of the sample belongs to the ten largest clones.

The germline V gene encodes CDR1 LNHNV and CDR2 YYDKDF (reference sequence). Including the terminal cysteine and phenylalanine, the CDR3 comprises 18 residues. CDR3 DNA is the only sequence kept; it has 54 bases, read in frame from the first base. After removal of 5 bases from V and 3 bases from J, the junction retains 14 bases not matched to a gene. The chain links TRBV15 with TRBJ2-7; 12 of the junction bases match TRBD2. The source is a woman aged 60 to 75 with acute or convalescent COVID-19. Source material: peripheral blood. The DNA sequence is as follows: TGTGCCACCAGCTCGGGACTAGCGGGCGCACGCACCAACTACGAGCAGTACTTC. The translation is CATSSGLAGARTNYEQYF.